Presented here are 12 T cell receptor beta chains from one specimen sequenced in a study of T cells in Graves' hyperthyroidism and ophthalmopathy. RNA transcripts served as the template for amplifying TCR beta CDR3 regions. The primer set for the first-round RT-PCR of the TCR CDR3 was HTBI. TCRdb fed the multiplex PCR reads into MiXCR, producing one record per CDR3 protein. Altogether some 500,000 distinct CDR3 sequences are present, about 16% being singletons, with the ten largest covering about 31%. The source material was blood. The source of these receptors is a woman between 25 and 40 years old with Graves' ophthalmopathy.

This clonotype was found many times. CDR3 nucleotides: TGTGCCAGCAACGGACGCGGGAGATCTAACACCGGGGAGCTGTTTTTT. This codes for CASNGRGRSNTGELFF. The V call is TRBV28, the J call TRBJ2-2, with 7 bases matching TRBD2. V shed 7 bases, J shed 2 bases, and the junction held 10 bases outside the gene matches. CDR1 and CDR2 from the germline V gene are MDHEN and SYDVKM. The length of the CDR3 is 16 residues.

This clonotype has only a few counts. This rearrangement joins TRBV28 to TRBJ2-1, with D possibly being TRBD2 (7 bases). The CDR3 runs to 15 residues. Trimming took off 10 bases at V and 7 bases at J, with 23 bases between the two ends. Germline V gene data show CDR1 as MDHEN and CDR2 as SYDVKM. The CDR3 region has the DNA TGTGCCACCTCCTCAGGGGAGGGGAACATTAATGAGCAGTTCTTC. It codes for CATSSGEGNINEQFF.

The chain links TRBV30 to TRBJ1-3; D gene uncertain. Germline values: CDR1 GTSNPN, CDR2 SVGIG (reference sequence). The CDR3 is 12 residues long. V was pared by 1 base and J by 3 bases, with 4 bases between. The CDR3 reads CAWSGIGNTIYF. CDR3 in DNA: TGTGCCTGGAGTGGCATTGGAAACACCATATATTTT.

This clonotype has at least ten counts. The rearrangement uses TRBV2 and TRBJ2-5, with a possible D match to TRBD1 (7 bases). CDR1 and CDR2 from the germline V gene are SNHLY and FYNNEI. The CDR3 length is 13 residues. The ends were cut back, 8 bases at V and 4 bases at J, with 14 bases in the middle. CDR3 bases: TGTGCCAGCCTTTGGAGGGGGCGAGAGACCCAGTACTTC. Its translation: CASLWRGRETQYF.

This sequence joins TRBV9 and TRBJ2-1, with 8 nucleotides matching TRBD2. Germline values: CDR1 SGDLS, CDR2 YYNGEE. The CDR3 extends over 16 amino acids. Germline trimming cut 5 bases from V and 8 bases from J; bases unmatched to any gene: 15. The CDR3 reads CASSPAGGPPSHEQFF. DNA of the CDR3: TGTGCCAGCAGTCCGGCGGGAGGACCTCCCTCGCATGAGCAGTTCTTC.

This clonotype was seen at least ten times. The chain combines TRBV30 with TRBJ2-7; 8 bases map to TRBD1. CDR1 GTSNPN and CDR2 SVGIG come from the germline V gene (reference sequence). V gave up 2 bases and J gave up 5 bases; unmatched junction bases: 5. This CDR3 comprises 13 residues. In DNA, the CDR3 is TGTGCCTGGAGTCGCGGACAGGGCAACGAGCAGTACTTC. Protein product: CAWSRGQGNEQYF.

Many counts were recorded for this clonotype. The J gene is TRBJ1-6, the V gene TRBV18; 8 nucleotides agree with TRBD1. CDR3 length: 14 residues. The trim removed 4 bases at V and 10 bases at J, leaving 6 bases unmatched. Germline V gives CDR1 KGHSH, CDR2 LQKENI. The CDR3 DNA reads TGTGCCAGCTCACAACAGGGGGATGTGTCACCCCTCCACTTT. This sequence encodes CASSQQGDVSPLHF.

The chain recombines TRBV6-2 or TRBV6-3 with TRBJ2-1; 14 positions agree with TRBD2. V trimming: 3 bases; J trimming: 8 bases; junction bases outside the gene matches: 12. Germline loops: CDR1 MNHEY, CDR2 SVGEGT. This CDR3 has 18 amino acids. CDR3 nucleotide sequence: TGTGCCAGCAGTTATTACGAACGGGGACTAGCGGGAGTCGATGAGCAGTTCTTC. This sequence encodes CASSYYERGLAGVDEQFF.

CDR3 in amino acids: CASSQNGVDTQYF. In nucleotides, the CDR3 is TGTGCCAGCAGCCAAAATGGCGTAGATACGCAGTATTTT. The V and J genes are TRBV4-2 and TRBJ2-3; D call uncertain. The germline V gene has CDR1 LGHNA and CDR2 YNFKEQ. This CDR3 has 13 amino acids. Trimming pared 2 bases from V and 5 bases from J, leaving 8 bases between.

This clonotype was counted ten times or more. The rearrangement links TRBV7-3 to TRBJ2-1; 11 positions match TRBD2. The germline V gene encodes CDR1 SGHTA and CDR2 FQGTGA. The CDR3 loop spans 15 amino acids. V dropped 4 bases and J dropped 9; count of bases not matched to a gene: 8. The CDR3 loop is CASSSRLAGMGEQFF. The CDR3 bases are TGTGCCAGCAGCTCACGACTAGCGGGAATGGGTGAGCAGTTCTTC.

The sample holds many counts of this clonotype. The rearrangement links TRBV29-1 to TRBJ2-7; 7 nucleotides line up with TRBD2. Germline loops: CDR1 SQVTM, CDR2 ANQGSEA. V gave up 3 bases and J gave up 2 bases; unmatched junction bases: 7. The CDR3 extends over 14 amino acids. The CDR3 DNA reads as TGCAGCGTTGAGACCAGCGGGACCACCTACGAGCAGTACTTC. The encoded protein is CSVETSGTTYEQYF.

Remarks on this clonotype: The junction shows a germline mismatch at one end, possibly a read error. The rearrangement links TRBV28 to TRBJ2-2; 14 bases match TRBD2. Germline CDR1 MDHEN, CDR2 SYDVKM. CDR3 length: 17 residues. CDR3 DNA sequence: TGTGCCAGCAGTGCGGGACTAGCGGGAGTACGTACCGAGGAGCTGTTTTTT. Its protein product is CASSAGLAGVRTEELFF.